Shown below are 13 T cell receptor beta chains from a single sample sequenced in a study of blood T cells in healthy people across ages. The second PCR ran about 7 to 12 cycles with a sample-barcoded 5' primer and J-beta primers. TCRdb used MiXCR to reprocess the 5' RACE reads, holding one entry per CDR3 protein. The table shows approximately 1.5 million distinct CDR3 sequences, with around 35% occurring only once. Sequenced input: blood. The receptors were gathered from a woman in her 30s in good health.

This clonotype was recorded many times. The chain uses TRBV10-3 and TRBJ2-3; 14 bases line up with TRBD2. The germline V gene has CDR1 ENHRY and CDR2 SYGVKD. This CDR3 spans 13 amino acids. Trimming removed 8 bases from V and 5 bases from J; junction bases left unmatched: 0. The CDR3 reads CAIGTSGGDTQYF. The CDR3 nucleotides read TGTGCCATCGGGACTAGCGGGGGAGATACGCAGTATTTT.

The chain couples TRBV4-2 to TRBJ2-2, with D possibly TRBD2 on 5 matching bases. CDR1 is LGHNA and CDR2 is YNFKEQ in the germline V gene. V shed 1 base and J shed 0 bases, with 12 bases lying between them. The CDR3 length is 17 residues. CDR3 sequence (DNA): TGTGCCAGCAGCCAAGTAAAGAGGGCGCCGAACACCGGGGAGCTGTTTTTT. This translates into CASSQVKRAPNTGELFF.

The chain has TRBV15 and TRBJ2-6; the match to TRBD1 covers 8 bases. J was trimmed by 1 base and V by 5 bases; bases with no gene match: 7. This CDR3 region has 17 residues. CDR1 and CDR2 (germline): LNHNV, YYDKDF (reference sequence). Written as DNA, the CDR3 is TGTGCCACCAGCGCGGACAGGGTCTTATCTGGGGCCAACGTCCTGACTTTC. It yields the protein CATSADRVLSGANVLTF.

The gene calls are TRBV2 and TRBJ2-7; 7 bases are shared with TRBD1. The end of the DNA fits TRBJ2-5 better, so the J call may be wrong. There are 13 residues in the CDR3. CDR1 and CDR2 (germline): SNHLY, FYNNEI. CDR3 sequence: CASSNRGGKTQYF. In DNA form, the CDR3 reads TGTGCCAGCAGTAACAGGGGTGGTAAGACCCAGTACTTC.

The chain combines TRBV6-4 with TRBJ2-5; D is unresolved. This CDR3 is 16 amino acids long. Per germline, CDR1 MRHNA and CDR2 SNTAGT. Trimming removed 1 base from V and 13 bases from J, with 25 bases in between. In DNA, the CDR3 is TGTGCCAGCAGTGACTGGCCCAGTAGCTCCTACAATGAGCGGTACTTC. The encoded protein is CASSDWPSSSYNERYF.

Comment on this clonotype: One end of the junction does not line up with germline, which may come from a read error. J is TRBJ2-3 and V is TRBV7-6; the match to TRBD2 covers 8 bases. Germline V gene data show CDR1 as SGHVS and CDR2 as FNYEAQ. The CDR3 consists of 18 residues. This chain's CDR3 is CASSLVIPAGVNTDMQYF. The CDR3 DNA follows: TGTGCCAGCAGCTTAGTGATCCCAGCGGGAGTCAACACAGATATGCAGTATTTT.

This clonotype was seen a single time. V and J are TRBV20-1 and TRBJ2-5; 9 bases agree with TRBD2. Germline V gene data show CDR1 as DFQATT and CDR2 as SNEGSKA (reference sequence). This CDR3 is built from 15 residues. The V segment lost 5 bases and the J segment 6 bases; nucleotides outside the gene matches: 13. CDR3 in amino acids: CSARSGREGRKTQYF. For the CDR3, the DNA is TGCAGTGCTCGCTCCGGGCGGGAGGGCCGGAAGACCCAGTACTTC.

The chain uses TRBV20-1 and TRBJ2-7; TRBD2 matches at 11 bases. With 0 bases clipped from V and 1 base from J, the junction kept 2 bases outside the gene matches. Germline CDR1 and CDR2: DFQATT and SNEGSKA (reference sequence). The CDR3 spans 15 residues. CDR3 in amino acids: CSARDPSGGSYEQYF. CDR3 coding DNA: TGCAGTGCTAGAGATCCTAGCGGGGGGTCCTACGAGCAGTACTTC.

This clonotype was detected many times. The rearrangement joins TRBV20-1 to TRBJ2-5; unclear D gene. The germline V and J ends were trimmed by 3 bases and 5 bases, with 7 bases remaining between them. CDR3 length: 11 amino acids. Per the germline V gene, CDR1 is DFQATT and CDR2 is SNEGSKA (reference sequence). CDR3 loop: CSASPEETQYF. The DNA for the CDR3 is TGCAGTGCTAGTCCTGAGGAGACCCAGTACTTC.

This rearrangement joins TRBV4-1 to TRBJ2-7; 7 nucleotides agree with TRBD1. The CDR3 has 15 amino acids. The germline gives CDR1 MGHRA, CDR2 YSYEKL. V dropped 4 bases and J dropped 5; count of bases not matched to a gene: 11. The CDR3, as DNA: TGCGCCAGCAGCCCCCAGTGGGGGACAGCCGACGAGCAGTACTTC. This encodes CASSPQWGTADEQYF.

The J gene is TRBJ2-5, the V gene TRBV6-2 or TRBV6-3, with TRBD1 matching over 9 bases. This CDR3 comprises 13 residues. CDR1 and CDR2 from the germline V gene are MNHEY and SVGEGT. J gave up 5 bases and V 6 bases, and 4 bases lay outside the gene matches. CDR3 loop: CASRGTGRETQYF. CDR3 bases: TGTGCCAGCAGAGGGACAGGGAGGGAGACCCAGTACTTC.

On this clonotype itself: A much larger clonotype is one base distant, so this may be a read error. The chain combines TRBV12-3 or TRBV12-4 with TRBJ1-5; D gene ambiguous. The CDR3 extends over 13 amino acids. The CDR3 DNA follows: TGTGCCAGCGGTTTACGGAGCAATCAGCCCCAGCATTTT. It specifies CASGLRSNQPQHF.

This CDR3 reads CSAYSGEGNEKLFF. The CDR3 DNA reads TGCAGTGCATACTCCGGGGAGGGGAATGAAAAACTGTTTTTT. The chain couples TRBV20-1 to TRBJ1-4, with a possible D match to TRBD1 (5 bases). Germline CDR1 is DFQATT and CDR2 is SNEGSKA (reference sequence). With 6 bases removed from V and 5 bases from J, the gap between germline ends came to 16 bases. The CDR3 loop spans 14 amino acids.